These 30 T cell receptor beta chains came from one sample sequenced in a study of shared clonotypes between healthy human individuals. Repertoires were generated with immunoSEQ multiplex PCR, while TCRdb's copy carries only in-frame clones and drops some. The sample comprises about 2,200,000 clones, under 95% of which are singletons, and roughly 1.8% rests with the top ten. CD45RO-negative CD8 cells positively selected for CCR7 made up the naive population, which excluded terminally differentiated effector memory CD45RA+ cells. The sample consisted of naive CD8+ T cells from PBMCs. The receptors were gathered from a young man in good health. Some clones in this sample may be carry-over from other donors' samples.

This clone was recorded a few times. This chain connects TRBV28 to TRBJ1-1, with D unclear. The CDR3 totals 14 residues. CDR1 and CDR2 from the germline V gene are MDHEN and SYDVKM. V lost 6 bases and J lost 0, with 11 bases in between. CDR3: CASSPNMMNTEAFF. CDR3 sequence (DNA): TGTGCCAGCAGCCCCAACATGATGAACACTGAAGCTTTCTTT.

V is TRBV7-6 and J is TRBJ1-2, with a possible D match to TRBD1 (5 bases). The V gene lost 5 bases and the J gene lost 9 bases, with 19 bases spanning the gap. Germline CDR1 reads SGHVS; CDR2 reads FNYEAQ. The CDR3 totals 14 residues. CDR3 nucleotides: TGTGCCAGCAGCCCGGGCCTCGCGGGGGGGAGCTACACCTTC. Translation gives CASSPGLAGGSYTF.

In regard to this clone: Other DNA sequences within the sample encode an identical CDR3. This chain links TRBV27 with TRBJ1-1; the match to TRBD1 covers 9 bases. CDR1 and CDR2 (germline): MNHEY, SMNVEV (reference sequence). The ends lost 5 bases at V and 8 bases at J; junction bases unmatched: 6. The CDR3 loop spans 13 amino acids. In nucleotides, the CDR3 is TGTGCCAGCAGTCTGGACAGGGGCGGGGAAGCTTTCTTT. This sequence encodes CASSLDRGGEAFF.

The V call is TRBV19, the J call TRBJ2-1; tentatively, D is TRBD1 (5 bases). The CDR3 length is 16 residues. From germline, CDR1 is LNHDA and CDR2 SQIVND (reference sequence). Trimming took off 3 bases at V and 3 bases at J, with 15 bases between the two ends. This CDR3 reads CASSILEIQGYNEQFF. CDR3 bases: TGTGCCAGTAGTATCTTGGAGATTCAGGGCTACAATGAGCAGTTCTTC.

The V gene is TRBV6-1, the J gene TRBJ2-7; 12 bases are shared with TRBD2. Germline V lookup: CDR1 MNHNS, CDR2 SASEGT. V trimming: 0 bases; J trimming: 4 bases; junction bases outside the gene matches: 7. The CDR3 has 17 amino acids. The CDR3 region has the DNA TGTGCCAGCAGTGAAGCTCCGACTAGCGGGAGATTGTACGAGCAGTACTTC. Translation: CASSEAPTSGRLYEQYF.

The V gene is TRBV7-3, the J gene TRBJ2-3; D is perhaps TRBD2 (6 bases). The germline gives CDR1 SGHTA, CDR2 FQGTGA. This CDR3 contains 17 residues. V lost 4 bases, J lost 1 base, and 18 bases lay in between. CDR3 DNA sequence: TGTGCCAGCAGCTCCTTTCGCGGGACGGTTTGCACAGATACGCAGTATTTT. As protein: CASSSFRGTVCTDTQYF.

This chain joins TRBV7-9 and TRBJ1-1, with 8 bases lining up with TRBD1. CDR1 is SEHNR and CDR2 is FQNEAQ in the germline V gene (reference sequence). Unmatched junction bases numbered 9, after V lost 6 bases and J lost 6 bases. The CDR3 extends over 14 amino acids. In DNA form, the CDR3 reads TGTGCCAGCAGGGGCTCAGGGGGCGTCCCTGAAGCTTTCTTT. This sequence encodes CASRGSGGVPEAFF.

The V gene is TRBV5-4, the J gene TRBJ2-7; 9 nucleotides match TRBD1. The J segment lost 5 bases and the V segment lost 7 bases, leaving 4 bases of the junction unmatched. The V gene's germline CDR1 is SGHNT and CDR2 YYREEE (reference sequence). This CDR3 has 12 amino acids. CDR3 sequence: CASGTGTHEQYF. The CDR3 region has the DNA TGTGCCAGCGGGACAGGGACCCACGAGCAGTACTTC.

The chain joins TRBV6-5 to TRBJ1-2; tentatively, D is TRBD1 (6 bases). CDR1 and CDR2 (germline): MNHEY, SVGAGI. V gave up 0 bases and J gave up 3 bases, with 11 bases separating them. This CDR3 is built from 15 residues. The CDR3 here is CASSYSFRQDYGYTF. Here the CDR3 DNA reads TGTGCCAGCAGTTACTCGTTCAGACAGGACTATGGCTACACCTTC.

The chain recombines TRBV28 with TRBJ2-7; 7 bases agree with TRBD1. Losses at the gene ends were 5 bases for V and 1 base for J; bases not matched to a gene: 5. There are 14 residues in the CDR3. The V gene's germline CDR1 is MDHEN and CDR2 SYDVKM. CDR3: CASSPTDRSYEQYF. For the CDR3, the DNA is TGTGCCAGCAGTCCAACGGACAGGTCCTACGAGCAGTACTTC.

CDR3: CASSPAQRQDTQYF. The CDR3, as DNA: TGTGCCAGCAGCCCGGCCCAGAGGCAAGATACGCAGTATTTT. The chain combines TRBV9 with TRBJ2-3; D remains ambiguous. V dropped 4 bases and J dropped 5 bases, with 14 bases sitting between them. Germline CDR1 reads SGDLS; CDR2 reads YYNGEE. The CDR3 extends over 14 amino acids.

The chain uses TRBV4-3 and TRBJ1-1; D gene ambiguous. This CDR3 region has 16 residues. Trimming removed 1 base from V and 1 base from J, with 13 bases in between. Germline V gives CDR1 LGHNA, CDR2 YSLEER. The CDR3 DNA reads TGCGCCAGCAGCCAAGTCGCCGGGTCCAGGAACACTGAAGCTTTCTTT. It translates to CASSQVAGSRNTEAFF.

The rearrangement joins TRBV5-6 to TRBJ2-2; D ambiguous. The germline V gene has CDR1 SGHDT and CDR2 YYEEEE. The V end was cut by 4 bases, the J end by 5 bases, with 6 bases between. This CDR3 comprises 12 residues. This CDR3 reads CASSGITGELFF. The CDR3 DNA reads TGTGCCAGCAGCGGTATAACCGGGGAGCTGTTTTTT.

This chain links TRBV27 with TRBJ2-1, with D unresolved. Germline assignment: CDR1 MNHEY and CDR2 SMNVEV (reference sequence). V was shortened by 3 bases and J by 8 bases, with 14 bases between the two germline ends. There are 14 residues in the CDR3. The CDR3 nucleotides are TGTGCCAGCAGTTTCGGTACAGCGACCGATGAGCAGTTCTTC. This gives the protein CASSFGTATDEQFF.

The chain uses TRBV19 and TRBJ2-1; TRBD2 aligns across 8 bases. This CDR3 comprises 19 residues. Germline V gives CDR1 LNHDA, CDR2 SQIVND (reference sequence). V was pared by 3 bases and J by 2 bases, with 15 bases of the junction left unmatched. The DNA of the CDR3 is TGTGCCAGTAGTATCCCGGTGGGTAGCGGGATGGGAACCTACAATGAGCAGTTCTTC. Translating it yields CASSIPVGSGMGTYNEQFF.

The chain uses TRBV21-1 and TRBJ1-5; TRBD1 was called by the table and not checked on the DNA. TRBV21-1 counts as a pseudogene. The CDR3 totals 15 residues. CDR3: CASSKRTATNQPQHF. The CDR3 DNA is TGTGCCAGCAGCAAACGGACAGCGACCAATCAGCCCCAGCATTTT.

The chain uses TRBV29-1 and TRBJ2-5; no clear D gene. The CDR3 spans 14 residues. Germline loops: CDR1 SQVTM, CDR2 ANQGSEA. The V end lost 6 bases, the J end lost 1 base, and 15 bases lay between the germline ends. CDR3 residues: CSVLGGPFQETQYF. The DNA of the CDR3 is TGCAGCGTCCTGGGTGGCCCTTTCCAAGAGACCCAGTACTTC.

The chain combines TRBV7-9 with TRBJ1-3; no clear D gene. Germline CDR1 reads SEHNR; CDR2 reads FQNEAQ (reference sequence). The CDR3 is 10 amino acids. V lost 8 bases and J 8 bases, leaving 7 bases between the germline ends. CDR3 loop: CASDKDTIYF. The CDR3 bases are TGTGCCAGCGACAAGGACACCATATATTTT.

The chain has TRBV7-9 and TRBJ1-4, with D hard to call. Germline-derived CDR1 and CDR2 are SEHNR and FQNEAQ (reference sequence). The V and J ends lost 4 bases and 3 bases respectively, with 12 bases between them. The CDR3 covers 15 residues. The CDR3: CASSSGPGSNEKLFF. The CDR3 bases are TGTGCCAGCAGCTCGGGTCCGGGTTCTAATGAAAAACTGTTTTTT.

The chain uses TRBV7-9 and TRBJ1-2; D unresolved. The CDR3 contains 17 residues. In germline, CDR1 is SEHNR, CDR2 FQNEAQ (reference sequence). V was shortened by 5 bases and J by 4 bases, with 23 bases between the two germline ends. The CDR3 DNA is TGTGCCAGCAGCGCACCTGGGAGCCCGAAGCCTTCCTATGGCTACACCTTC. Amino acids: CASSAPGSPKPSYGYTF.

The chain combines TRBV28 with TRBJ2-7, with D perhaps TRBD2 (7 bases). This CDR3 contains 16 residues. The germline V and J ends were trimmed by 2 bases and 7 bases, with 21 bases remaining between them. Germline loops: CDR1 MDHEN, CDR2 SYDVKM. CDR3: CASSLPQGWREGEQYF. The CDR3 DNA is TGTGCCAGCAGTTTACCCCAGGGGTGGAGGGAGGGAGAGCAGTACTTC.

The chain is built from TRBV13 and TRBJ2-7; 13 nucleotides line up with TRBD2. Trimming at V came to 1 base and at J to 1 base, leaving 7 bases not matched to a gene. Germline-derived CDR1 and CDR2 are PRHDT and FYEKMQ (reference sequence). The CDR3 loop spans 18 amino acids. This chain's CDR3 is CASSLAGLAGVWSYEQYF. For the CDR3, the DNA is TGTGCCAGCAGCTTAGCCGGACTAGCGGGAGTTTGGTCCTACGAGCAGTACTTC.

The chain is built from TRBV7-9 and TRBJ2-5; the match to TRBD2 covers 11 bases. V trimming: 2 bases; J trimming: 4 bases; junction bases outside the gene matches: 9. Germline V gene lookup returns CDR1 SEHNR and CDR2 FQNEAQ (reference sequence). CDR3 size: 17 residues. CDR3 DNA sequence: TGTGCCAGCAGCTTAAGAACTAGCGGGAGAAAGGGAGAGACCCAGTACTTC. Translating it yields CASSLRTSGRKGETQYF. The whole variable domain, filled in from reference TRBV7-9 and TRBJ2-5, reads DTGVSQNPRHKITKRGQNVTFRCDPISEHNRLYWYRQTLGQGPEFLTYFQNEAQLEKSRLLSDRFSAERPKGSFSTLEIQRTEQGDSAMYLCASSLRTSGRKGETQYFGPGTRLLVL.

With regard to this clone: In the same sample, other DNA sequences code for this CDR3. The CDR3 coding sequence is TGTGCCAGCAGCCCCGGGACGGGGAGCTCCTACGAGCAGTACTTC. Its protein is CASSPGTGSSYEQYF. This chain connects TRBV2 to TRBJ2-7; D tentatively fits TRBD1 or TRBD2 (5 bases each). V lost 6 bases, J lost 0 bases, and 15 bases lay in between. The germline CDR1 and CDR2 sequences are SNHLY and FYNNEI. The CDR3 consists of 15 residues.

As regards this clone: Additional DNA sequences in this sample encode the identical CDR3. The rearrangement uses TRBV7-9 and TRBJ2-1, with D unresolved. From germline, CDR1 is SEHNR and CDR2 FQNEAQ (reference sequence). This CDR3 has 12 amino acids. V was cut by 5 bases and J by 5 bases, with 7 bases left in between. CDR3 sequence reads: CASSPVHNEQFF. The CDR3 nucleotides read TGTGCCAGCAGCCCAGTCCACAATGAGCAGTTCTTC.

The chain uses TRBV4-1 and TRBJ1-2; no firm D call. CDR3 length: 12 amino acids. The ends were cut back, 4 bases at V and 3 bases at J, with 6 bases in the middle. Germline CDR1 reads MGHRA; CDR2 reads YSYEKL. In DNA, the CDR3 is TGCGCCAGCAGCCTTGGAGACTATGGCTACACCTTC. Protein sequence: CASSLGDYGYTF.

The chain employs TRBV14 and TRBJ1-2; unclear D gene. The CDR3 is 14 amino acids. With 0 bases removed from V and 4 bases from J, the gap between germline ends came to 9 bases. Germline CDR1 and CDR2: SGHDN and FVKESK. DNA of the CDR3: TGTGCCAGCAGCCAAGATCGGGCGCTCTATGGCTACACCTTC. It is translated as CASSQDRALYGYTF.

This chain uses TRBV19 with TRBJ2-2; tentatively, D is TRBD2 (6 bases). This CDR3 has 21 residues. V gave up 0 bases and J gave up 6 bases, with 29 bases separating them. Germline V gene lookup returns CDR1 LNHDA and CDR2 SQIVND (reference sequence). The CDR3 nucleotides are TGTGCCAGTAGTATAGAGAGCACGGGACTTCTAGCCCACCCTGGCGCCGGGGAGCTGTTTTTT. Translated, it gives CASSIESTGLLAHPGAGELFF.

The genes are TRBV28 and TRBJ2-1, with D uncertain. V dropped 7 bases and J dropped 0 bases, with 13 bases sitting between them. CDR1 is MDHEN and CDR2 is SYDVKM in the germline V gene. This CDR3 contains 15 residues. This chain's CDR3 is CASTNSFSSYNEQFF. CDR3 coding DNA: TGTGCCAGCACCAATAGCTTCAGCTCCTACAATGAGCAGTTCTTC.

This rearrangement joins TRBV4-2 to TRBJ2-3; D is possibly TRBD2 (5 bases). Germline V gene data show CDR1 as LGHNA and CDR2 as YNFKEQ. This CDR3 region has 12 residues. The V gene lost 7 bases and the J gene lost 2 bases, with 7 bases spanning the gap. The CDR3 DNA reads TGTGCCAGCAAAGCGGTCACAGATACGCAGTATTTT. Its translation: CASKAVTDTQYF.